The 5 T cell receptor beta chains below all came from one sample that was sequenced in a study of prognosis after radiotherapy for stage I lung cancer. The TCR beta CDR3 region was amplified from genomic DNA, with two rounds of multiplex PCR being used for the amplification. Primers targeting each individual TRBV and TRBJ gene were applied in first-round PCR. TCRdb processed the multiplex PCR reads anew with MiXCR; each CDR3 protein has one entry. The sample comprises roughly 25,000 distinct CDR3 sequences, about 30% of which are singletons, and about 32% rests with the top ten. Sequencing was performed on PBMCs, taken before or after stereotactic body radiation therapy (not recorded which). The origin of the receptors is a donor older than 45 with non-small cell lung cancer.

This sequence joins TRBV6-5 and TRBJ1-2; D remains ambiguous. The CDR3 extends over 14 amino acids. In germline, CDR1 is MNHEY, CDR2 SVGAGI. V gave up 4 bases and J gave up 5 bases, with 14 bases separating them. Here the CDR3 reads CASSFDYTSYGYTF. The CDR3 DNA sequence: TGTGCCAGCAGTTTCGATTATACGAGTTATGGCTACACCTTC.

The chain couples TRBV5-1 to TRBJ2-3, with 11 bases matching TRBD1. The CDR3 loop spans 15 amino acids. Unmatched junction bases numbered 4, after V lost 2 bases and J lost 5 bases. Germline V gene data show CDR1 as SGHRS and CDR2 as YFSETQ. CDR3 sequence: CASSFSGTGGDTQYF. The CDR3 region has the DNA TGCGCCAGCAGCTTTAGCGGGACAGGGGGAGATACGCAGTATTTT.

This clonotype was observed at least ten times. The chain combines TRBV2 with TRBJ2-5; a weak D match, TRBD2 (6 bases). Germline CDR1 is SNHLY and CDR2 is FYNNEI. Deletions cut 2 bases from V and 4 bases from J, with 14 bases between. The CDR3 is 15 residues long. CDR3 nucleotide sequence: TGTGCCAGCAGTGAACCCTACGGGAGAGGAGAGACCCAGTACTTC. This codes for CASSEPYGRGETQYF.

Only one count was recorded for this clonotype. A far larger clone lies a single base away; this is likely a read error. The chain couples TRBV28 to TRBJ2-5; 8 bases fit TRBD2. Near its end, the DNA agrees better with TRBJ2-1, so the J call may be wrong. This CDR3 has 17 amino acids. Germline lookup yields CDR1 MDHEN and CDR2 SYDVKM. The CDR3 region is CASRWRLASKVYNEQFF. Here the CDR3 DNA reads TGTGCCAGCAGGTGGCGACTAGCGTCCAAGGTTTACAATGAGCAGTTCTTC.

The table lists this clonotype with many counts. CDR3 bases: TGTGCCAGCAGTTACTCGGGACTAGTGACTGGGGCCAACGTCCTGACTTTC. As protein: CASSYSGLVTGANVLTF. The chain carries TRBV6-5 and TRBJ2-6; 8 nucleotides align to TRBD2. The germline gives CDR1 MNHEY, CDR2 SVGAGI. CDR3 length: 17 residues. The V segment lost 0 bases and the J segment 2 bases; nucleotides outside the gene matches: 3.